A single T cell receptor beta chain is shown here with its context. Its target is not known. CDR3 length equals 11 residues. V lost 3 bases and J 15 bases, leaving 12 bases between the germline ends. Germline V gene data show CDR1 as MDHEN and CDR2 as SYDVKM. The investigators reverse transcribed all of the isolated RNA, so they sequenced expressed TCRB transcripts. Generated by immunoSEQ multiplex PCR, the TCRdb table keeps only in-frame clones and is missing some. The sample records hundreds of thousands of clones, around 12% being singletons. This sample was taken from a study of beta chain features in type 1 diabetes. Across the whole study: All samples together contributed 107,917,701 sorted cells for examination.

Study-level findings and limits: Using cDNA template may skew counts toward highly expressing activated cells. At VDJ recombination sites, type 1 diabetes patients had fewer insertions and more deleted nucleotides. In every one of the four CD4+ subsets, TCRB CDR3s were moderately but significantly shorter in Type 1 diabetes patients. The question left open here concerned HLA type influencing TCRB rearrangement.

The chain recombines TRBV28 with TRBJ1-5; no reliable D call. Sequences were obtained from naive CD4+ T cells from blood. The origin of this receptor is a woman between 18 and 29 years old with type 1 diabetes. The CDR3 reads CASSFPGSWHF. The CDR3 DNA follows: TGTGCCAGCAGTTTCCCGGGGAGTTGGCATTTT.